Detailed here is one TCR beta chain. Its specificity is not known. The sample originates from a study of shared clonotypes between healthy human individuals. Study context: CD4 naive cells filled three plates per donor, CD4 memory three, CD8 naive two and CD8 memory one.

Terminally differentiated effector memory CD45RA+ cells were excluded from the naive CD8 cells, which were CD45RO-negative and positively selected for CCR7. Generated by immunoSEQ multiplex PCR, the TCRdb table keeps only in-frame clones and is missing some. The data show under 850,000 clones, roughly 92% seen once. Points from the study as a whole: A few donors held approximately 4.5% of naive CD4 clonotypes in common. Rarefaction showed sorted-subset sequencing was incomplete despite large depth.

CDR3 length equals 14 residues. Trimming stripped 5 bases from V and 2 bases from J, with 11 bases between. Germline assignment: CDR1 SGHRS and CDR2 YFSETQ. Specimen: naive CD8+ T cells sorted from blood. The chain couples TRBV5-1 to TRBJ1-3; D unresolved. The TCR comes from a man in his thirties or forties in good health. The CDR3 is CASRVETTGNTIYF. Here the CDR3 DNA reads TGCGCCAGCAGAGTTGAAACTACTGGAAACACCATATATTTT.